Reported below is one TCR beta chain. Its antigen is unidentified. The data derive from a study of shared clonotypes between healthy human individuals. Study as a whole: Per donor, CD8 memory used one plate, CD8 naive used two, CD4 memory used three and CD4 naive used three. General study results and limits: Blood alone was sampled, and tissue repertoires likely differ.

The CDR3 is 13 amino acids. Trimming took off 6 bases at V and 5 bases at J, with 13 bases between the two ends. From germline, CDR1 is SGHAT and CDR2 FQNNGV. The table came from immunoSEQ multiplex PCR; TCRdb's copy has only in-frame clones and leaves some out. The profile shows 170,000 or so clones, around 63% of them singletons. This clonotype was obtained from a man aged 25-45 years in good health. Sample: memory CD4+ T cells sorted from blood. The subset is: CD45RA-negative fraction. The chain is built from TRBV11-2 and TRBJ2-5, with D tentatively TRBD1 (5 bases). The CDR3 loop reads CASRGPGRETQYF. DNA for the CDR3: TGTGCCAGCAGGGGGCCAGGGCGGGAGACCCAGTACTTC.